This T cell receptor (beta chain) was identified during a study of blood T cell repertoires in COVID-19. Per the study methods: Estimation of nucleated cell counts relied on the amplification of reference gene primers. Method: immunoSEQ multiplex PCR; TCRdb's copy keeps in-frame clones and lacks some. The V and J calls and clone size come from that table; D and trimming were worked out from the DNA. Of a few hundred thousand clones in the sample, 75% to 90% are singletons; the top ten hold about 9.5%. Cohort assignment relied on participant-reported clinical history. The sequence was obtained from a woman aged 40 to 49 who had recovered from COVID-19. The sequencing sample was made of PBMCs or T cells enriched from blood (not recorded which).

CDR3 sequence: CASGTPSGGTDTQYF. In DNA form, the CDR3 reads TGTGCCAGCGGGACCCCTAGCGGGGGGACAGATACGCAGTATTTT. The chain employs TRBV3-1 (or the pseudogene TRBV3-2) and TRBJ2-3; 11 bases match TRBD2. V lost 8 bases to trimming and J lost 3 bases; unmatched junction nucleotides: 7. The CDR3 covers 15 residues. Per the germline V gene, CDR1 is LGHDT and CDR2 is YNNKEL (reference sequence).